This T cell receptor beta chain was captured by sequencing in a study of T cells in Graves' hyperthyroidism and ophthalmopathy (dated by TCRdb to about 2019). Notes on the research overall: Peripheral blood samples were taken at initial diagnosis, before any treatment was given. A discovery cohort of about 95 patients, 43 with Graves' ophthalmopathy and 57 with stable Graves' hyperthyroidism, was used to find distinguishing TCR V-J signatures. Prospective prediction of ophthalmopathy was tested in an independent validation cohort consisting of roughly 19 hyperthyroidism patients and approximately 16 patients who later progressed to ophthalmopathy. The roughly 91 discovery patients were randomly divided into training and test sets at a 7:3 ratio. The study also compared thyroid tissue and blood T-cell repertoires from about 6 Graves' hyperthyroidism patients. After sampling, hyperthyroidism patients received methimazole starting at 30 mg daily, and ophthalmopathy patients received high-dose intravenous methylprednisolone. According to the paper, TCR Vbeta CDR3 sequencing was carried out on 135 peripheral blood samples, which came from about 45 ophthalmopathy, approximately 78 hyperthyroidism and some 17 progressor patients. The research as a whole found: Sample size was not statistically predetermined, and investigators were not blinded to group allocation. Most expanded thyroid clonotypes (frequency above 0.001) were also detected in blood, a finding suggesting that blood repertoires may reflect thyroid immune responses. A 13 V-J signature model separated ophthalmopathy from stable hyperthyroidism, with 87.88% sensitivity and about 81% specificity in cross-validation and 80%/75% in testing. During validation, the model predicted progression to ophthalmopathy a median of around 6 months ahead of onset, with roughly 65% sensitivity and about 75% specificity.

From a lookup of the germline V gene, CDR1 and CDR2 are SGDLS and YYNGEE. Measured from the cysteine to the phenylalanine, the CDR3 is 15 residues long. Only the CDR3 DNA is retained, 45 bases long and in frame from the first base. After removal of 0 bases from V and 4 bases from J, the junction retains 5 bases not matched to a gene. Moderately to severely active disease, a Clinical Activity Score of at least 3, a NOSPECS grade of at least 4, and a duration under 3 months were present in ophthalmopathy patients. Exclusion was applied to patients with uncontrolled infections, other autoimmune diseases, pregnancy or lactation. Diagnoses relied on clinical symptoms, serum thyroxine and TRAb, thyroid ultrasound and orbital computed tomography. PBMCs were separated from roughly 9.6 ml of fresh peripheral blood using Ficoll-Paque density gradient centrifugation. Trizol reagent was used to extract total RNA, and RNA quality was then checked on an Agilent 2100 Bioanalyzer.

The sample holds many counts of this clonotype. Its antigen remains undetermined. The input lacks base qualities; no much larger clone sits a single base away. Amplification of TCR beta CDR3 regions was carried out from RNA transcripts. The TCR CDR3 was subjected to a first round of RT-PCR using the HTBI primer set and the Qiagen OneStep RT-PCR kit. Libraries were constructed in a second round of multiplex PCR, after which size selection and purification were performed. Sequencing of the libraries was done on an Illumina HiSeq2000 using paired-end 100 bp reads. The authors' pipeline ran thus. SOAPnuke was used to process the raw data, removing reads that contained adapters or uncalled bases, had a mean Phred below 15, or lacked an exact match to the constant primer or identifier. COPE v1.2.5 was used to merge high-quality paired reads, and clonotypes were defined as unique nucleotide sequences. MiTCR v1.1 was used to align clonotypes to the IMGT TRBV, TRBD and TRBJ reference segments. The analysis included only V-J combinations with a frequency above 0.0001, which together covered more than 99% of the repertoires. A TCS score was defined as the ratio of F50 (clonal expansion) to E x V (chaos), with BLOSUM62-based TCRdist applied between CDR3 peptides within each V-J. Welch's t-statistics and random forest reduced 500 to 550 V-J features to fewer than 15, which were used in a naive Bayes classifier (R e1071). Using fastp trimming at Q25 and MiXCR clonotype assembly, TCRdb reanalyzed the public sequencing data and kept in-frame beta chains. Each CDR3 protein appears once, grouped with its most common genes and DNA. TCRdb, not the authors, supplied the V and J calls. The sample table contains about 530,000 distinct CDR3 sequences; only one count was recorded for 15% to 20% of them. 17% of the sample is taken by the ten largest.

The receptor chain draws on TRBV9 and TRBJ2-5, with 8 junctional bases fitting TRBD2. The receptor was derived from a woman under 30 with Graves' ophthalmopathy. Sequenced material: blood. The CDR3 region: CASSVEAGGVETQYF. The DNA sequence is TGTGCCAGCAGCGTAGAGGCGGGAGGAGTAGAGACCCAGTACTTC.